This T cell receptor (beta chain) appears in the sequencing data of a study of vaccination effects on CD4 cells after COVID-19. Points from the study as a whole: Cross-reactivity toward common cold coronaviruses was confined to only 1 of 255 vaccine-induced clones in healthy vaccinees.

CDR1 is SGHRS and CDR2 is YFSETQ in the germline V gene. The CDR3 has 15 amino acids. V was shortened by 3 bases and J by 1 base, with 13 bases between the two germline ends. Before any sequencing was done, the ViraFEST assay used viral peptide pools to expand antigen-specific CD4+ T cells. Investigators separated out CD4+ T cells once around 10 days of culture had passed. It was two doses of either the BNT162b2 or mRNA-1273 vaccine that participants received. In the vaccine recipients, nucleocapsid antibodies were negative and there was no prior SARS-CoV-2 infection. IL-2 medium took the place of half the medium on both days 3 and 7. The assay was immunoSEQ multiplex PCR, and TCRdb's table has in-frame clones only and misses some. This sample yields about 66,000 clones, of which about 80% are seen a single time; 0.8% to 1% belongs to the top ten. On this clone itself: Its target is unknown.

The sequencing used CD4+ T cells from PBMCs cultured with HCoV-OC43 spike peptides, collected after COVID-19 vaccination. Subset denoted: HCoV-OC43 spike overlapping peptide pool stimulation. The V gene is TRBV5-1, the J gene TRBJ2-5; D is perhaps TRBD2 (6 bases). The clonotype originates from a human donor who received a COVID-19 vaccine. The CDR3 DNA reads TGCGCCAGCAGCTCCGGAGACGGGGGCCAAGAGACCCAGTACTTC. As protein: CASSSGDGGQETQYF. The full variable domain, rest sourced from reference TRBV5-1 and TRBJ2-5, is KAGVTQTPRYLIKTRGQQVTLSCSPISGHRSVSWYQQTPGQGLQFLFEYFSETQRNKGNFPGRFSGRQFSNSRSEMNVSTLELGDSALYLCASSSGDGGQETQYFGPGTRLLVL.